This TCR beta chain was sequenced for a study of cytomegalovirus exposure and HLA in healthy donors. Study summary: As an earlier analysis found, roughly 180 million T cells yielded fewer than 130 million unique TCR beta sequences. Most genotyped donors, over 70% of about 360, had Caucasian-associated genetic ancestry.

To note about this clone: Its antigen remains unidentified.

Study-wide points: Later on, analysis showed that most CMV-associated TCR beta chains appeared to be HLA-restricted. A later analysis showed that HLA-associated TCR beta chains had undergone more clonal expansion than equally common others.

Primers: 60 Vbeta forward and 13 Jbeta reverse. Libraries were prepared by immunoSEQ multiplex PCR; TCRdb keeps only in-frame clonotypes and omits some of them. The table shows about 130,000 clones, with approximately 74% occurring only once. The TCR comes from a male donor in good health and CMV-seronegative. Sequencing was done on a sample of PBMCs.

For the CDR3, the DNA is TGCAGCGTTGTGCAACAGGGTCGAGGCTACACCTTC. It yields the protein CSVVQQGRGYTF. The V call is TRBV29-1, the J call TRBJ1-2; TRBD1 might be the D (6 bases). Germline V gives CDR1 SQVTM, CDR2 ANQGSEA. V was clipped by 4 bases and J by 8 bases, with 14 bases between them. The CDR3 runs to 12 residues.